This T cell receptor beta chain was recovered during a study of shared clonotypes between healthy human individuals. Study-level findings and limits: About 5.2% was the fraction of naive CD4 clonotypes found shared across four donors. There were few donors, and this limited the genetic and exposure-history diversity represented. Larger estimated richness was generally seen in naive subsets than in memory subsets.

This CDR3 is built from 13 residues. V lost 3 bases to trimming and J lost 16 bases, with 19 bases between them. CDR1 is MNHEY and CDR2 is SVGAGI in the germline V gene. Genomic DNA of each subset was evenly split across several immunoSEQ plates. Here immunoSEQ multiplex PCR was the method, and the copy in TCRdb shows in-frame clones only, minus some. In the table there are 2 million to 2.5 million clones, about 94% of which are singletons. About this clone: Its specificity is not known.

This rearrangement joins TRBV6-5 to TRBJ2-1, with D tentatively TRBD2 (5 bases). Sequences were obtained from naive CD4+ T cells sorted from blood. As to subset: CD45RA+ positively selected. The sequence derives from a man younger than 30 in good health. The DNA of the CDR3 is TGTGCCAGCAGTTATCCGGAGCGGTTGCCCTTATTCTTC. It codes for CASSYPERLPLFF.